The 17 T cell receptor beta chains in this list originate from one sample, sequenced in a study of CD8 T cells in Susac syndrome. The authors reverse transcribed roughly 0.5 to 1 ug RNA with random hexamers. TCRdb analysed the immunoSEQ multiplex PCR reads with MiXCR anew, one entry per CDR3 protein. The sample gives roughly 150,000 distinct CDR3 sequences, approximately 95% of which show up once; about 0.17% is in the top ten. Sequenced sample: CD4+ T cells from PBMCs. All receptors come from a human donor with Susac syndrome.

J is TRBJ2-3 and V is TRBV4-3; possible D gene TRBD2, 6 bases. The CDR3 contains 17 residues. Germline-derived CDR1 and CDR2 are LGHNA and YSLEER. V was pared by 8 bases and J by 1 base, with 22 bases between. In DNA, the CDR3 is TGCGCCAGCTCCCCAGCTCTAGGAGGGGTGCGCACAGATACGCAGTATTTT. Translating gives CASSPALGGVRTDTQYF.

This chain links TRBV12-3 or TRBV12-4 with TRBJ1-6; tentative D call: TRBD1 (6 bases). This CDR3 has 13 residues. Between the trimmed V and J ends, which lost 3 bases and 12 bases, there was a span of 12 bases. DNA for the CDR3: TGTGCCAGCAGTTTCCGGACAGCGGTACCCCTCCACTTT. This gives the protein CASSFRTAVPLHF.

The chain joins TRBV7-8 to TRBJ1-3; possible D gene TRBD1, 5 bases. The CDR3 has 16 amino acids. With 1 base removed from V and 0 bases from J, the gap between germline ends came to 10 bases. Germline V gene data show CDR1 as SGHVS and CDR2 as FQNEAQ. CDR3 sequence (DNA): TGTGCCAGCAGCTTAGAGGGGTTTAGCTCTGGAAACACCATATATTTT. Protein sequence: CASSLEGFSSGNTIYF.

This CDR3 reads CASSQLRTAPYGYTF. CDR3 DNA sequence: TGCGCCAGCAGCCAATTGAGGACAGCCCCCTATGGCTACACCTTC. The chain is built from TRBV4-1 and TRBJ1-2; a weak D match, TRBD1 (6 bases). Per the germline V gene, CDR1 is MGHRA and CDR2 is YSYEKL. The CDR3 consists of 15 residues. V was trimmed by 2 bases and J by 4 bases, leaving 14 bases between them.

V and J are TRBV15 and TRBJ1-5; D unclear. V lost 3 bases to trimming and J lost 0 bases, with 15 bases between them. The germline gives CDR1 LNHNV, CDR2 YYDKDF (reference sequence). The CDR3 length is 17 residues. The CDR3 nucleotides read TGTGCCACCAGCAGGGTGGCCTTCACTTATAGCAATCAGCCCCAGCATTTT. Translation: CATSRVAFTYSNQPQHF. Supplemented by reference TRBV15 and TRBJ1-5, the full variable domain reads DAMVIQNPRYQVTQFGKPVTLSCSQTLNHNVMYWYQQKSSQAPKLLFHYYDKDFNNEADTPDNFQSRRPNTSFCFLDIRSPGLGDTAMYLCATSRVAFTYSNQPQHFGDGTRLSIL.

The chain combines TRBV20-1 with TRBJ1-2, with D maybe TRBD1 (6 bases). CDR3 length: 14 amino acids. Germline assignment: CDR1 DFQATT and CDR2 SNEGSKA (reference sequence). The ends were cut back, 5 bases at V and 3 bases at J, with 16 bases in the middle. This chain's CDR3 is CSAGLQGPYYGYTF. CDR3 nucleotide sequence: TGCAGTGCTGGATTACAGGGTCCTTACTATGGCTACACCTTC.

The chain combines TRBV29-1 with TRBJ1-2; D perhaps matches TRBD1 (5 bases). CDR1 is SQVTM and CDR2 is ANQGSEA in the germline V gene. V lost 4 bases and J lost 8, with 11 bases in between. The CDR3 sequence is 11 residues long. Written as DNA, the CDR3 is TGCAGCGTTGTGGAGGGGTGGGGCTACACCTTC. It encodes CSVVEGWGYTF.

This chain uses TRBV23-1 with TRBJ2-1; TRBD2 matches at 14 bases. TRBV23-1 qualifies as an ORF whose function is uncertain. Trimming removed 1 base from V and 5 bases from J; junction bases left unmatched: 4. This CDR3 is built from 17 residues. The CDR3 DNA sequence: TGCGCCAGCAGTCAATTCCCGGGACTAGCGGGGGACAATGAGCAGTTCTTC. Amino acid sequence: CASSQFPGLAGDNEQFF.

V gene TRBV11-1 combines with J gene TRBJ2-5; either TRBD1 or TRBD2 may fit D (5 bases each). The germline CDR1 and CDR2 sequences are SGHAT and FQDESV (reference sequence). The CDR3 contains 14 residues. The ends were cut back, 3 bases at V and 5 bases at J, with 13 bases in the middle. The CDR3 nucleotides are TGTGCCAGCAGCTTGGGGGATAAGATGGAGACCCAGTACTTC. This sequence encodes CASSLGDKMETQYF.

This clonotype is a singleton in its sample. The CDR3 is CSDLRGPPEAFF. Here the CDR3 DNA reads TGCAGTGACCTCAGGGGGCCCCCTGAAGCTTTCTTT. V gene TRBV20-1 combines with J gene TRBJ1-1, with TRBD1 matching 8 bases. J gave up 6 bases and V 7 bases, and 7 bases lay outside the gene matches. The CDR3 covers 12 residues. Germline V gene lookup returns CDR1 DFQATT and CDR2 SNEGSKA (reference sequence).

This rearrangement joins TRBV20-1 to TRBJ1-6; weak D call: TRBD1 (6 bases). V lost 1 base and J lost 7, with 17 bases in between. Germline CDR1 DFQATT, CDR2 SNEGSKA (reference sequence). The CDR3 spans 16 residues. The CDR3 DNA follows: TGCAGTGCTAGAGCCATTGGAGGGGGAATCAATTCACCCCTCCACTTT. It translates to CSARAIGGGINSPLHF.

The gene calls are TRBV29-1 and TRBJ2-5; D is possibly TRBD1 (6 bases). The CDR3 has 14 amino acids. The germline V and J ends were trimmed by 0 bases and 1 base, with 9 bases remaining between them. Germline loops: CDR1 SQVTM, CDR2 ANQGSEA. CDR3 in amino acids: CSVEDRTVQETQYF. For the CDR3, the DNA is TGCAGCGTTGAAGACCGGACAGTCCAAGAGACCCAGTACTTC.

The chain employs TRBV29-1 and TRBJ2-7; D is tentatively TRBD1 or TRBD2 (5 bases each). Germline CDR1 is SQVTM and CDR2 is ANQGSEA. V lost 6 bases to trimming and J lost 0 bases, with 9 bases between them. This CDR3 has 12 residues. The CDR3 DNA is TGCAGCGTAGGGGACGGCTCCTACGAGCAGTACTTC. It translates to CSVGDGSYEQYF.

This clonotype was seen just once. J is TRBJ1-2 and V is TRBV20-1; 8 positions match TRBD1. The CDR3 is 14 residues long. Germline values: CDR1 DFQATT, CDR2 SNEGSKA (reference sequence). V was clipped by 2 bases and J by 5 bases; unmatched bases: 7. In nucleotides, the CDR3 is TGCAGTGCTAGATCGGGCAGGGGGCTGTATGGCTACACCTTC. Translating it yields CSARSGRGLYGYTF.

V and J are TRBV12-3 or TRBV12-4 and TRBJ1-2, with TRBD1 matching over 9 bases. After removal of 6 bases from V and 7 bases from J, the junction contained 12 bases not matched to a gene. The length of the CDR3 is 15 residues. CDR3 nucleotide sequence: TGTGCCAGCAGGGAAGACTCGGACAGGGGAAGTGGCTACACCTTC. Translation gives CASREDSDRGSGYTF.

The V call is TRBV3-1, the J call TRBJ1-6, with TRBD1 as a possible D gene (6 bases). The germline V gene has CDR1 LGHDT and CDR2 YNNKEL (reference sequence). V lost 4 bases and J 10 bases, leaving 17 bases between the germline ends. CDR3 length: 15 amino acids. The DNA for the CDR3 is TGTGCCAGCAGCCTCCCGACGGGGGCGGGATCACCCCTCCACTTT. Its protein is CASSLPTGAGSPLHF.

The chain has TRBV4-1 and TRBJ2-3; 13 positions agree with TRBD2. This CDR3 region has 17 residues. Germline V gene sequence: CDR1 MGHRA, CDR2 YSYEKL. V lost 0 bases to trimming and J lost 3 bases; unmatched junction nucleotides: 3. CDR3 DNA: TGCGCCAGCAGCCAAGATGCGACTAGCGGGGGGACAGATACGCAGTATTTT. Translated, it gives CASSQDATSGGTDTQYF.